This T cell receptor (beta chain) appears in the sequencing data of a study of shared clonotypes between healthy human individuals. Using immunoSEQ multiplex PCR, the repertoire was profiled, and TCRdb retains in-frame clones only, with some absent. This sample carries about 1.1 million clones, approximately 80% of them seen once, and the ten largest clones take 0.85% to 1%. The healthy adult donors were HIV-negative and reported no recent acute infections or vaccinations. J lost 0 bases, V lost 10 bases, and 12 bases had no gene match. The CDR3 spans 16 residues. Germline CDR1 and CDR2: MGHRA and YSYEKL.

This clonotype was obtained from a man younger than 30 in good health. Some clones in this sample may be carry-over from other donors' samples. The specimen sequenced was memory CD4+ T cells from PBMCs. Subset indicated: CD45RA-negative fraction. V and J are TRBV4-1 and TRBJ2-7; 10 positions agree with TRBD2. The CDR3 region is CATRPGLARSSYEQYF. The CDR3 coding sequence is TGCGCCACCAGACCGGGACTAGCGAGGAGCTCCTACGAGCAGTACTTC.